Following are 21 T cell receptor beta chains from one sample sequenced in a study of lymphopenia after photon versus proton radiotherapy. Profiled with immunoSEQ multiplex PCR; TCRdb holds only in-frame clones, not every one. The data hold around 24,000 clones, with around 85% observed a single time. The specimen comprised peripheral blood, sampled from a patient treated with photon-based radiotherapy. The receptors shown here come from a man aged 30 to 39 with gastric cancer.

This clone has only a few counts. This rearrangement joins TRBV10-1 to TRBJ2-3; a weak D match, TRBD1 (5 bases). The germline CDR1 and CDR2 sequences are WNHNN and SYGVQD (reference sequence). The CDR3 spans 13 residues. V was cut by 6 bases and J by 0 bases, with 7 bases left in between. The CDR3 nucleotides read TGCGCCAGCAGACAGGATAGCACAGATACGCAGTATTTT. Translated: CASRQDSTDTQYF.

This chain uses TRBV7-9 with TRBJ2-7, with TRBD2 identical over 11 bases. V was clipped by 1 base and J by 3 bases; unmatched bases: 2. The CDR3 covers 15 residues. The germline V gene encodes CDR1 SEHNR and CDR2 FQNEAQ (reference sequence). This CDR3 is CASSLGGTSGYEQYF. The CDR3 region has the DNA TGTGCCAGCAGCTTAGGAGGGACTAGCGGCTACGAGCAGTACTTC.

The CDR3 sequence is CASRRQGEGYTF. CDR3 sequence (DNA): TGTGCCAGCAGGAGACAGGGGGAAGGCTACACCTTC. V usage is TRBV2 and J usage is TRBJ1-2; TRBD1 aligns across 9 bases. The germline V gene encodes CDR1 SNHLY and CDR2 FYNNEI. CDR3 size: 12 residues. Trimming at V came to 6 bases and at J to 8 bases, leaving 4 bases not matched to a gene.

The chain is built from TRBV19 and TRBJ2-2, with D unresolved. V dropped 4 bases and J dropped 0 bases, with 9 bases sitting between them. The CDR3 contains 15 residues. Germline CDR1 LNHDA, CDR2 SQIVND (reference sequence). Here the CDR3 DNA reads TGTGCCAGTAGTAAGGAGCTGGCGAACACCGGGGAGCTGTTTTTT. This translates into CASSKELANTGELFF. Filled out from reference TRBV19 and TRBJ2-2, the complete variable domain reads DGGITQSPKYLFRKEGQNVTLSCEQNLNHDAMYWYRQDPGQGLRLIYYSQIVNDFQKGDIAEGYSVSREKKESFPLTVTSAQKNPTAFYLCASSKELANTGELFFGEGSRLTVL.

A few counts support this clone. The chain employs TRBV5-1 and TRBJ2-1; possible D gene TRBD1, 6 bases. The CDR3 length is 14 residues. CDR1 SGHRS and CDR2 YFSETQ come from the germline V gene. Trimming left V 4 bases short and J 16 bases short, with 24 bases between. CDR3 sequence: CASSHKGQGQVKFF. The CDR3 bases are TGCGCCAGCAGCCACAAAGGTCAGGGACAAGTTAAATTCTTC.

The rearrangement links TRBV11-3 to TRBJ2-1; D not resolved. With 5 bases removed from V and 4 bases from J, the gap between germline ends came to 6 bases. This CDR3 contains 12 residues. Germline CDR1 is SGHNT and CDR2 is YENEEA. The CDR3 region has the DNA TGTGCCAGCAGCCCTGAGTACAATGAGCAGTTCTTC. Translated, it gives CASSPEYNEQFF.

This clone was counted only a few times. The chain is built from TRBV11-3 and TRBJ2-5; no reliable D call. Germline CDR1 and CDR2: SGHNT and YENEEA. The CDR3 runs 14 residues. V gave up 6 bases and J gave up 4 bases, with 15 bases separating them. CDR3 loop: CASSSRGSGETQYF. The CDR3 DNA reads as TGTGCCAGCAGTTCACGTGGGTCTGGAGAGACCCAGTACTTC.

V and J are TRBV10-2 and TRBJ1-1; D gene uncertain. The CDR3 spans 11 residues. CDR1 WSHSY and CDR2 SAAADI come from the germline V gene. Trimming shortened V by 5 bases and J by 1 base, and 2 bases separated the two germline ends. CDR3 in amino acids: CASSKNTEAFF. DNA for the CDR3: TGCGCCAGCAGTAAGAACACTGAAGCTTTCTTT.

The V gene is TRBV6-6, the J gene TRBJ2-7, with D possibly matching TRBD2 (5 bases). Germline V gene data show CDR1 as MNHNY and CDR2 as SVGAGI (reference sequence). Between the trimmed V and J ends, which lost 3 bases and 0 bases, there was a span of 12 bases. This CDR3 region has 15 residues. The chain's CDR3 is CASSYPREGSYEQYF. The DNA for the CDR3 is TGTGCCAGCAGTTATCCCCGGGAAGGCTCCTACGAGCAGTACTTC.

V gene TRBV13 combines with J gene TRBJ1-1; D is ambiguous. Germline CDR1 is PRHDT and CDR2 is FYEKMQ (reference sequence). Trimming took off 3 bases at V and 6 bases at J, with 5 bases between the two ends. The CDR3 has 11 amino acids. This chain's CDR3 is CASSLSPEAFF. The CDR3 coding sequence is TGTGCCAGCAGCTTGTCCCCTGAAGCTTTCTTT.

The genes are TRBV29-1 and TRBJ2-7, with a possible D match to TRBD1 (5 bases). This CDR3 has 13 amino acids. Trimming removed 7 bases from V and 3 bases from J, with 16 bases in between. Germline CDR1 is SQVTM and CDR2 is ANQGSEA. The CDR3 bases are TGCAGCGCCGCCCAGGGTACGGACTACGAGCAGTACTTC. As protein: CSAAQGTDYEQYF.

The rearrangement links TRBV7-9 to TRBJ1-1; D is undetermined. Germline CDR1 and CDR2: SEHNR and FQNEAQ (reference sequence). CDR3 length equals 13 residues. The V end was cut by 3 bases, the J end by 11 bases, with 16 bases between. CDR3 DNA sequence: TGTGCCAGCAGCTTCTCTCCGTCAGGCCTTGCTTTCTTT. Translated, it gives CASSFSPSGLAFF.

The rearrangement joins TRBV11-2 to TRBJ2-2; D remains unclear. This CDR3 region has 14 residues. V dropped 3 bases and J dropped 3 bases, with 8 bases sitting between them. Germline V gene data show CDR1 as SGHAT and CDR2 as FQNNGV. The CDR3 DNA reads TGTGCCAGCAGCTTTGCCCAGTACACCGGGGAGCTGTTTTTT. Translated: CASSFAQYTGELFF.

The chain carries TRBV6-6 and TRBJ2-4; D may correspond to TRBD1 or TRBD2 (6 bases each). The CDR3 runs to 12 residues. Germline V gene sequence: CDR1 MNHNY, CDR2 SVGAGI (reference sequence). V was shortened by 5 bases and J by 7 bases, with 9 bases between the two germline ends. The CDR3 spells CASSQGRNIQYF. For the CDR3, the DNA is TGTGCCAGCAGTCAGGGGAGGAACATTCAGTACTTC.

The V and J genes are TRBV6-5 and TRBJ2-3, with D unresolved. Germline V gives CDR1 MNHEY, CDR2 SVGAGI. This CDR3 comprises 13 residues. The V end was cut by 7 bases, the J end by 2 bases, with 10 bases between. The CDR3 coding sequence is TGTGCCAGCAAGGCCTACCTCACAGATACGCAGTATTTT. Its translation: CASKAYLTDTQYF.

The V and J genes are TRBV4-2 and TRBJ2-1; no reliable D call. V lost 0 bases and J lost 6, with 0 bases in between. Germline V CDR1 and CDR2: LGHNA, YNFKEQ. This CDR3 comprises 11 residues. The CDR3 DNA sequence: TGTGCCAGCAGCCAAGACAATGAGCAGTTCTTC. Amino acids: CASSQDNEQFF.

The V gene is TRBV7-9, the J gene TRBJ2-5, with 8 bases fitting TRBD1. J was trimmed by 5 bases and V by 5 bases; bases with no gene match: 7. CDR3 size: 14 residues. CDR1 and CDR2 (germline): SEHNR, FQNEAQ (reference sequence). The CDR3 coding sequence is TGTGCCAGCAGCCCGCAGGGGGCGCGGGAGACCCAGTACTTC. It codes for CASSPQGARETQYF. The complete variable domain, with remaining parts taken from reference TRBV7-9 and TRBJ2-5, reads DTGVSQNPRHKITKRGQNVTFRCDPISEHNRLYWYRQTLGQGPEFLTYFQNEAQLEKSRLLSDRFSAERPKGSFSTLEIQRTEQGDSAMYLCASSPQGARETQYFGPGTRLLVL.

This clone appeared a single time. The chain carries TRBV4-3 and TRBJ2-5, with D unclear. Germline-derived CDR1 and CDR2 are LGHNA and YSLEER. The V and J ends lost 1 base and 3 bases respectively, with 6 bases between them. The CDR3 is made up of 13 amino acids. The CDR3 here is CASSQGTEETQYF. In nucleotides, the CDR3 is TGCGCCAGCAGCCAAGGCACCGAAGAGACCCAGTACTTC.

This clone ranks as medium-sized. The V and J genes are TRBV29-1 and TRBJ2-1, with TRBD2 identical over 11 bases. V lost 2 bases and J lost 0; bases outside the gene matches: 6. The CDR3 extends over 17 amino acids. Germline CDR1 is SQVTM and CDR2 is ANQGSEA. The CDR3 loop reads CSVELAGGYSSYNEQFF. CDR3 DNA sequence: TGCAGCGTTGAACTAGCGGGAGGTTACAGCTCCTACAATGAGCAGTTCTTC.

J is TRBJ2-7 and V is TRBV7-2, with TRBD2 matching over 12 bases. The germline gives CDR1 SGHTA, CDR2 FQGNSA. V trimming: 5 bases; J trimming: 1 base; junction bases outside the gene matches: 3. CDR3 size: 15 residues. CDR3 amino acids: CASSPTSGSSYEQYF. The CDR3 nucleotides read TGTGCCAGCAGCCCGACTAGCGGGAGTTCCTACGAGCAGTACTTC.

The genes are TRBV18 and TRBJ2-3; no firm D call. V gave up 0 bases and J gave up 3 bases, with 10 bases separating them. From germline, CDR1 is KGHSH and CDR2 LQKENI. The CDR3 covers 15 residues. The CDR3 DNA sequence: TGTGCCAGCTCACCACCCTCCCCCGCGACAGATACGCAGTATTTT. It specifies CASSPPSPATDTQYF.